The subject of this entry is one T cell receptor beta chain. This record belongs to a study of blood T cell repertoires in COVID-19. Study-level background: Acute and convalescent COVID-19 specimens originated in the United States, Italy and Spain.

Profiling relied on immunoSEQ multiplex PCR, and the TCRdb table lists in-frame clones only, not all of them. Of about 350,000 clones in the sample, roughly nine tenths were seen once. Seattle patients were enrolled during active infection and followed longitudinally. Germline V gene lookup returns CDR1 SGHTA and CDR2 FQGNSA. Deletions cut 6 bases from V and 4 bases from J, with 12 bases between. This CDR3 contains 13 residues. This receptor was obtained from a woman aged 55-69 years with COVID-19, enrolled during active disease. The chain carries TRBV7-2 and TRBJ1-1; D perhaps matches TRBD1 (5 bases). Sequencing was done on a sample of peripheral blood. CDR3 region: CASSFQGGTEAFF. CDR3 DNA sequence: TGTGCCAGCAGTTTTCAGGGCGGCACTGAAGCTTTCTTT.